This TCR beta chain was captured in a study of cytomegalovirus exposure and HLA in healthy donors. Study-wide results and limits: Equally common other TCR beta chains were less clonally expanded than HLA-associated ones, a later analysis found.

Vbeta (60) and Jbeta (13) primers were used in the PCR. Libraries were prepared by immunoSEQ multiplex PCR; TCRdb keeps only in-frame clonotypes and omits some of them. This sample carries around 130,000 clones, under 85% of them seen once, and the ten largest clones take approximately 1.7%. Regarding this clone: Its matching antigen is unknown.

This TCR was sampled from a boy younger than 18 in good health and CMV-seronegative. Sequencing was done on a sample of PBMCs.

The CDR3 nucleotides are TGCGCCAGCAGCTTGTTGGGGGACAGGAACACCGGGGAGCTGTTTTTT. Its protein product is CASSLLGDRNTGELFF. The rearrangement uses TRBV5-1 and TRBJ2-2, with 7 positions matching TRBD1. The V and J ends lost 1 base and 1 base, in that order; junction bases with no gene match: 4. Germline assignment: CDR1 SGHRS and CDR2 YFSETQ. The CDR3 loop spans 16 amino acids.